Shown below are 31 T cell receptor beta chains from a single sample sequenced in a study of monozygotic twins with inflammatory bowel disease. TCRdb re-called the 5' RACE reads; one entry per CDR3 protein, DNA not given. Its table lists about 300,000 distinct CDR3 sequences. The source material was blood. The receptors shown here come from a human donor with ulcerative colitis or Crohn's disease, or a healthy co-twin of an affected twin (not recorded which).

This rearrangement joins TRBV6-1 to TRBJ2-2; no DNA is available, so the TRBD1 call from TCRdb remains unchecked. The CDR3 sequence is 15 residues long. Looked up from germline, CDR1 is MNHNS and CDR2 is SASEGT. CDR3 residues: CASSPLAIGTGELFF.

The genes are TRBV6-5 and TRBJ1-3; TCRdb's D call of TRBD1 is untestable without DNA. This CDR3 has 17 residues. Germline CDR1 MNHEY, CDR2 SVGAGI. CDR3 region: CASSYSLTGLGGNTIYF.

This chain connects TRBV24-1 to TRBJ1-2; TCRdb picks TRBD1, but there is no DNA to check that call. Per germline, CDR1 KGHDR and CDR2 SFDVKD. The CDR3 loop spans 17 amino acids. The CDR3 reads CATSDPQSGGQNYGYTF.

The rearrangement joins TRBV28 to TRBJ1-6; the TCRdb call, TRBD1, lacks DNA for checking. CDR3 length: 14 residues. Looked up from germline, CDR1 is MDHEN and CDR2 is SYDVKM. The CDR3 region is CASSLGDRNSPLHF.

The CDR3 spells CASSLLVDSIFSRVSPLHF. The J gene is TRBJ1-6, the V gene TRBV27; TCRdb lists TRBD1, though no DNA is available to test this call. This CDR3 contains 19 residues. Germline-derived CDR1 and CDR2 are MNHEY and SMNVEV (reference sequence).

CDR3 loop: CASSPFLRDGQYF. The chain employs TRBV7-6 and TRBJ2-7. The CDR3 covers 13 residues. The germline V gene encodes CDR1 SGHVS and CDR2 FNYEAQ.

This rearrangement joins TRBV6-2 or TRBV6-3 to TRBJ2-1; TCRdb's D call of TRBD1 is untestable without DNA. Germline CDR1 is MNHEY and CDR2 is SVGEGT. The CDR3 length is 16 residues. The CDR3 loop reads CASAKVRDRKNNEQFF.

The chain recombines TRBV18 with TRBJ1-6. This CDR3 contains 15 residues. Germline-derived CDR1 and CDR2 are KGHSH and LQKENI. The CDR3 is CASSPQTGGDSPLHF.

The CDR3 loop reads CASPGGPGANVLTF. The gene calls are TRBV2 and TRBJ2-6; TCRdb's assignment of TRBD1 cannot be checked, as there is no DNA. Germline V gene sequence: CDR1 SNHLY, CDR2 FYNNEI. The CDR3 totals 14 residues. The full variable domain, in which reference TRBV2 and TRBJ2-6 provide the parts outside the CDR3, is EPEVTQTPSHQVTQMGQEVILRCVPISNHLYFYWYRQILGQKVEFLVSFYNNEISEKSEIFDDQFSVERPDGSNFTLKIRSTKLEDSAMYFCASPGGPGANVLTFGAGSRLTVL.

This chain links TRBV20-1 with TRBJ2-7; TCRdb's D gene call, TRBD1, goes unchecked for lack of DNA. This CDR3 spans 11 amino acids. CDR1 and CDR2 from the germline V gene are DFQATT and SNEGSKA (reference sequence). The chain's CDR3 is CSARGQDEQYF.

The gene calls are TRBV6-5 and TRBJ2-5. This CDR3 is built from 11 residues. Germline V gives CDR1 MNHEY, CDR2 SVGAGI. The CDR3: CASLNGETQYF.

The chain couples TRBV9 to TRBJ2-2; TCRdb picks TRBD1, but there is no DNA to check that call. CDR3 size: 16 residues. Germline values: CDR1 SGDLS, CDR2 YYNGEE. CDR3 residues: CASSVGAAINTGELFF.

The V gene is TRBV10-3, the J gene TRBJ1-3; TCRdb reports TRBD1, a call that lacks DNA to check it against. From germline, CDR1 is ENHRY and CDR2 SYGVKD. The CDR3 runs 15 residues. CDR3 amino acids: CAISDTGKFGNTIYF.

V usage is TRBV4-3 and J usage is TRBJ2-7; TCRdb outputs TRBD2, but without DNA this stays unchecked. The germline CDR1 and CDR2 sequences are LGHNA and YSLEER. The CDR3 is made up of 15 amino acids. CDR3: CASSQDGDLAYEQYF.

V is TRBV20-1 and J is TRBJ1-5. This CDR3 region has 14 residues. The V gene's germline CDR1 is DFQATT and CDR2 SNEGSKA (reference sequence). This CDR3 reads CSARDQALDQPQHF.

This sequence joins TRBV9 and TRBJ2-7. The CDR3 length is 15 residues. The germline V gene has CDR1 SGDLS and CDR2 YYNGEE. The CDR3: CASSAGLGELYEQYF.

The chain combines TRBV20-1 with TRBJ1-2; TCRdb outputs TRBD1, but without DNA this stays unchecked. The germline V gene has CDR1 DFQATT and CDR2 SNEGSKA (reference sequence). The CDR3 length is 12 residues. The CDR3 here is CSAGNSADGYTF.

The chain uses TRBV6-4 and TRBJ1-5; TCRdb gives TRBD1 as the D gene, but with no DNA this cannot be confirmed. The CDR3 spans 14 residues. Germline V gene sequence: CDR1 MRHNA, CDR2 SNTAGT. CDR3 sequence: CASNSKQGNQPQHF.

V gene TRBV4-2 combines with J gene TRBJ1-3. Germline values: CDR1 LGHNA, CDR2 YNFKEQ. The CDR3 covers 14 residues. The CDR3 loop reads CASSQRETVDTIYF.

The chain couples TRBV7-3 to TRBJ2-7; the D call from TCRdb, TRBD1, cannot be confirmed without DNA. The CDR3 is 14 amino acids. CDR1 and CDR2 (germline): SGHTA, FQGTGA. The CDR3 is CASSPTVPSYEQYF.

This rearrangement joins TRBV5-1 to TRBJ2-5. This CDR3 has 14 residues. Germline V lookup: CDR1 SGHRS, CDR2 YFSETQ. CDR3: CASSLVAAQETQYF.

The rearrangement links TRBV5-1 to TRBJ1-4. The germline gives CDR1 SGHRS, CDR2 YFSETQ. The CDR3 sequence is 15 residues long. CDR3 amino acids: CASSLGLTTNEKLFF. The entire variable domain, with the rest obtained from reference TRBV5-1 and TRBJ1-4, is as follows: KAGVTQTPRYLIKTRGQQVTLSCSPISGHRSVSWYQQTPGQGLQFLFEYFSETQRNKGNFPGRFSGRQFSNSRSEMNVSTLELGDSALYLCASSLGLTTNEKLFFGSGTQLSVL.

The chain is built from TRBV24-1 and TRBJ2-3; TCRdb selects TRBD2, and the lack of DNA leaves this call unchecked. CDR1 and CDR2 from the germline V gene are KGHDR and SFDVKD. The CDR3 is 19 amino acids. The chain's CDR3 is CATSDFIVGASGGTDTQYF.

The V call is TRBV7-2, the J call TRBJ2-1; TCRdb proposes TRBD2, but this gene call is untestable without DNA. The CDR3 is 15 residues long. Germline CDR1 SGHTA, CDR2 FQGNSA. The CDR3 loop reads CASSLEGREYNEQFF.

This sequence joins TRBV6-5 and TRBJ2-1; the D call of TRBD2 rests on TCRdb alone, since no DNA is present to check it. Germline loops: CDR1 MNHEY, CDR2 SVGAGI. This CDR3 is built from 14 residues. The CDR3 sequence is CASSYLAGRDEQFF.

J is TRBJ1-1 and V is TRBV19. Looked up from germline, CDR1 is LNHDA and CDR2 is SQIVND (reference sequence). CDR3 length: 13 amino acids. The CDR3 region is CASNEGMNTEAFF.

J is TRBJ2-3 and V is TRBV7-2; the TCRdb D gene call, TRBD2, has no DNA to confirm it. CDR3 length: 16 amino acids. In germline, CDR1 is SGHTA, CDR2 FQGNSA. CDR3 loop: CASSLSGGSSSDTQYF. The variable domain in full, with the rest retrieved from reference TRBV7-2 and TRBJ2-3, is GAGVSQSPSNKVTEKGKDVELRCDPISGHTALYWYRQSLGQGLEFLIYFQGNSAPDKSGLPSDRFSAERTGGSVSTLTIQRTQQEDSAVYLCASSLSGGSSSDTQYFGPGTRLTVL.

The chain combines TRBV28 with TRBJ2-7. Germline assignment: CDR1 MDHEN and CDR2 SYDVKM. This CDR3 has 13 amino acids. This CDR3 is CASSFLLSYEQYF.

The chain couples TRBV20-1 to TRBJ2-7; the D call from TCRdb, TRBD2, cannot be confirmed without DNA. The CDR3 extends over 14 amino acids. Germline CDR1 reads DFQATT; CDR2 reads SNEGSKA (reference sequence). The CDR3 loop is CSATGTSGFYEQYF.

The rearrangement joins TRBV5-1 to TRBJ1-2; TCRdb's D call, TRBD1, is unchecked because there is no DNA. The CDR3 is 14 amino acids. Per germline, CDR1 SGHRS and CDR2 YFSETQ. CDR3 protein: CASSLGGSTPGYTF.

The rearrangement uses TRBV7-9 and TRBJ1-5; TCRdb proposes TRBD1, but this gene call is untestable without DNA. The CDR3 totals 16 residues. Per germline, CDR1 SEHNR and CDR2 FQNEAQ (reference sequence). The CDR3 here is CASSKGTGISNQPQHF. The complete variable domain, with remaining parts taken from reference TRBV7-9 and TRBJ1-5, reads DTGVSQNPRHKITKRGQNVTFRCDPISEHNRLYWYRQTLGQGPEFLTYFQNEAQLEKSRLLSDRFSAERPKGSFSTLEIQRTEQGDSAMYLCASSKGTGISNQPQHFGDGTRLSIL.